Shown below are 10 T cell receptor beta chains from a single sample sequenced in a study of blood T cells in healthy people across ages. A sample-barcoded 5' primer and a J-beta primer mix were used in a second PCR of roughly 6 to 11 cycles. TCRdb itself ran the 5' RACE reads through MiXCR, one entry per CDR3 protein. This repertoire shows 1.5 million to 2 million distinct CDR3 sequences, roughly a third found once; its top ten account for around 10%. Sequencing was carried out using blood. Receptors originate from a woman in her 30s in good health.

V is TRBV7-2 and J is TRBJ2-1, with no clear D. V was shortened by 3 bases and J by 3 bases, with 12 bases between the two germline ends. The CDR3 is 15 amino acids. Germline V gene sequence: CDR1 SGHTA, CDR2 FQGNSA. This chain's CDR3 is CASSFGPYNYNEQFF. The CDR3 DNA sequence: TGTGCCAGCAGCTTCGGACCCTATAACTACAATGAGCAGTTCTTC. Full variable domain (remainder filled in from reference TRBV7-2 and TRBJ2-1): GAGVSQSPSNKVTEKGKDVELRCDPISGHTALYWYRQSLGQGLEFLIYFQGNSAPDKSGLPSDRFSAERTGGSVSTLTIQRTQQEDSAVYLCASSFGPYNYNEQFFGPGTRLTVL.

This clonotype turned up a few times. The V call is TRBV20-1, the J call TRBJ2-2; unclear D gene. CDR1 and CDR2 from the germline V gene are DFQATT and SNEGSKA (reference sequence). Trimming cost V 6 bases and J 4 bases, with 6 bases left between them. This CDR3 is 11 amino acids long. The CDR3: CSAPGTGELFF. The DNA of the CDR3 is TGCAGTGCCCCCGGCACCGGGGAGCTGTTTTTT.

There are a few counts of this clonotype. Here the CDR3 reads CASSQGQVSGANVLTF. CDR3 bases: TGCGCCAGCAGCCAGGGACAGGTCTCTGGGGCCAACGTCCTGACTTTC. V usage is TRBV4-1 and J usage is TRBJ2-6; 8 bases match TRBD1. With V trimmed by 3 bases and J by 0 bases, 1 base remained unmatched. Per germline, CDR1 MGHRA and CDR2 YSYEKL. The CDR3 is 16 amino acids.

This clonotype was counted a few times. The genes are TRBV4-2 and TRBJ2-3; 8 bases map to TRBD1. Germline trimming cut 4 bases from V and 2 bases from J; bases unmatched to any gene: 2. Germline CDR1 and CDR2: LGHNA and YNFKEQ. The CDR3 extends over 14 amino acids. The CDR3 is CASSPDRVTDTQYF. CDR3 nucleotide sequence: TGTGCCAGCAGCCCGGACAGGGTCACAGATACGCAGTATTTT.

The gene calls are TRBV5-1 and TRBJ2-7; 8 bases agree with TRBD2. V trimming: 3 bases; J trimming: 1 base; junction bases outside the gene matches: 9. Germline values: CDR1 SGHRS, CDR2 YFSETQ. CDR3 length: 16 residues. The CDR3 DNA reads TGCGCCAGCAGCTACATAGCGGGATCTGGGTCCTACGAGCAGTACTTC. Protein product: CASSYIAGSGSYEQYF.

The V call is TRBV12-3 or TRBV12-4, the J call TRBJ2-1; D unclear. V was pared by 7 bases and J by 10 bases, with 11 bases between. The length of the CDR3 is 11 residues. CDR3 DNA sequence: TGTGCCAGCACAACGACCGGGGAGCAGTTCTTC. This codes for CASTTTGEQFF.

The J gene is TRBJ2-1, the V gene TRBV27; tentative D call: TRBD1 (5 bases). Germline CDR1 and CDR2: MNHEY and SMNVEV (reference sequence). V was cut by 10 bases and J by 0 bases, with 13 bases left in between. The CDR3 is 14 residues long. The CDR3 DNA follows: TGTGCCACCAGGAAGGGGTCCTCCTACAATGAGCAGTTCTTC. It specifies CATRKGSSYNEQFF.

In this sample, this clonotype turned up a few times. The rearrangement uses TRBV2 and TRBJ1-1; a possible D gene is TRBD1 (6 bases). The CDR3 contains 15 residues. Germline V gene lookup returns CDR1 SNHLY and CDR2 FYNNEI. V dropped 7 bases and J dropped 4 bases, with 19 bases sitting between them. The CDR3 spells CASTLSGGQGTEAFF. The CDR3 DNA reads as TGTGCCAGCACCTTAAGTGGGGGGCAGGGCACTGAAGCTTTCTTT.

This clonotype was picked up a small number of times. The V call is TRBV15, the J call TRBJ1-1; D call uncertain. CDR1 and CDR2 (germline): LNHNV, YYDKDF (reference sequence). The V and J ends lost 1 base and 0 bases respectively, with 6 bases between them. This CDR3 contains 14 residues. For the CDR3, the DNA is TGTGCCACCAGCAGAGCAGAGGTGAACACTGAAGCTTTCTTT. Protein sequence: CATSRAEVNTEAFF.

This rearrangement joins TRBV25-1 to TRBJ2-1; unclear D gene. The CDR3 length is 14 residues. The germline V and J ends were trimmed by 3 bases and 9 bases, with 15 bases remaining between them. Germline V CDR1 and CDR2: MGHDK, SYGVNS. The CDR3 coding sequence is TGTGCCAGCAGTGAGGGTAAGGGCCTCCCTGAGCAGTTCTTC. Protein product: CASSEGKGLPEQFF.